Below, 4 T cell receptor beta chains from the same sample are listed, as sequenced in a study of T cell repertoires in cytomegalovirus infection. MiXCR, run by TCRdb on the reads, gives a single entry per CDR3 protein. This table holds about 830,000 distinct CDR3 sequences, 30% to 35% found once. These TCRs are of unknown antigen specificity. Sequencing was performed on cultured CD8+ T cells from PBMCs, taken from culture after CMV antigen stimulation. These receptors originate from a human donor in good health (CMV status not recorded). Some clones in this sample may be carry-over from other donors' samples.

The chain carries TRBV14 and TRBJ2-5; TRBD1 is a possible D gene (6 bases). CDR1 and CDR2 (germline): SGHDN, FVKESK. The length of the CDR3 is 16 residues. Trimming cost V 0 bases and J 1 base, with 12 bases left between them. CDR3 residues: CASSQDLYRAQETQYF. CDR3 nucleotides: TGTGCCAGCAGCCAAGATCTATACAGGGCCCAAGAGACCCAGTACTTC.

This clonotype was seen repeatedly, ten times or more. J is TRBJ2-1 and V is TRBV7-2; TRBD1 agrees at 8 bases. This CDR3 spans 16 amino acids. V was clipped by 3 bases and J by 2 bases; unmatched bases: 6. Germline V gene data show CDR1 as SGHTA and CDR2 as FQGNSA. Here the CDR3 reads CASSLEDRAPYNEQFF. The DNA for the CDR3 is TGTGCCAGCAGCTTGGAGGACAGGGCTCCCTACAATGAGCAGTTCTTC.

Turning to this clonotype: Germline is not matched at one junction end, which may reflect a read error. The rearrangement uses TRBV4-1 and TRBJ2-1; D remains ambiguous. Germline-derived CDR1 and CDR2 are MGHRA and YSYEKL. This CDR3 is built from 16 residues. The CDR3 sequence: CASSPNWAYSYNEQFF. CDR3 sequence (DNA): TGTGCCAGCAGCCCTAACTGGGCATACTCCTACAATGAGCAGTTCTTC.

V usage is TRBV4-1 and J usage is TRBJ2-1, with TRBD2 matching over 7 bases. The germline gives CDR1 MGHRA, CDR2 YSYEKL. The CDR3 is 16 amino acids. Trimming took 0 bases from V and 6 from J; bases not matched to a gene: 8. The CDR3 DNA follows: TGCGCCAGCAGCCAAGATTCGACTAGCACTACCAATGAGCAGTTCTTC. Translation: CASSQDSTSTTNEQFF.